The entry that follows covers one T cell receptor (beta chain) sequence. Which antigen it targets is not known. Nothing much larger sits one base from this clone, and base qualities are not available. V was cut back by 4 bases and J by 9 bases, leaving a gap of 22 bases between them. The CDR3 goes from the cysteine to the phenylalanine over 15 residues. The DNA shown is the 45-base CDR3, in frame from base 1. Sequences SQVTM (CDR1) and ANQGSEA (CDR2) are obtained from the germline V gene. Sample treatment or condition, as interpreted from the label and publication: roughly 18 received Ad26.COV2.S at low or high dose, single or two shots; roughly five received placebo; per-sample allocation not given. For vaccine and placebo recipients, repertoires were sequenced using samples collected on day 63 after the first injection. Cohort 1b enrolled around 23 adults aged 18-55 years at a single site in Boston, USA, between 29 July and 7 August 2020. Ad26.COV2.S was a replication-incompetent adenovirus type 26 vector that expressed a prefusion-stabilized SARS-CoV-2 spike protein derived from the original Wuhan strain.

The record originates from a study of Ad26.COV2.S vaccination and SARS-CoV-2 variants (dated by TCRdb to the early 2020s). Background on the whole study: Vaccine-arm donors were drawn from COV1001, a multicentre, randomized, double-blind, placebo-controlled phase I-IIa trial of Ad26.COV2.S in healthy adults. Ad26.COV2.S was given intramuscularly at 5x10^10 or 1x10^11 viral particles, as a single shot or as two shots 56 days apart. TCRbeta repertoire sequencing was used to assess the specificity and breadth of SARS-CoV-2-reactive T cell receptors after Ad26.COV2.S vaccination. The TCR-sequenced set comprised around 30 samples: some 20 Ad26.COV2.S vaccine recipients, 5 placebo recipients and 8 SARS-CoV-2 convalescent individuals. Trial participants were randomized into five groups of five: low-dose or high-dose Ad26.COV2.S given once or twice, or placebo on both occasions. Investigators remained blinded to trial group allocation during experiments and outcome assessment.

Paper-wide results and their limitations: The authors noted that total T cell responses may have been underestimated by the TCR breadth and depth analyses. After vaccination, spike-specific CD8+ and CD4+ T cell responses were reported to show substantial breadth. Spike-specific TCR breadth was higher in Ad26.COV2.S recipients than in placebo recipients (P = 0.0014). Vaccine and placebo recipients had comparable non-spike TCR breadth, which fits with the vaccine containing only spike. The study was not powered for comparison of responses between vaccine doses or regimens.

The immunoSEQ Assay was the method used to sequence TCRbeta CDR3 regions. After extraction, genomic DNA underwent amplification by bias-controlled multiplex PCR, followed by high-throughput sequencing. Regarding the original processing steps: To quantify the absolute abundance of every unique TCRbeta CDR3 region, sequences were collapsed and filtered. Usable DNA was measured by amplifying reference genes present in all nucleated cells, and TCRbeta template counts were normalized to that usable DNA to estimate T cell fraction. Repertoire TCRs were annotated as SARS-CoV-2-specific by exact matching of V gene, CDR3 amino acid sequence and J gene to a known reactive TCR set. The reference SARS-CoV-2 TCR set was obtained from MIRA and was filtered for enrichment in COVID-19-positive ImmuneCODE repertoires, whereby public or cross-reactive TCRs were removed. Based on the MIRA antigens, annotated TCRs were further analysed at the level of specific ORF or position within ORF. Depth was the summed frequency of annotated unique rearrangements, while breadth was defined as annotated unique rearrangements over total unique productive rearrangements. TCR breadth was compared between groups using two-sided Wilcoxon rank-sum tests. TCRdb took over this immuneACCESS table, retaining in-frame rearrangements with V and J assigned. Such tables are incomplete; in checked studies, under half of the missing clones stem from an unresolved V gene, and the remainder is unexplained. V and J calls and clone size are given by that table; D and trimming were obtained from the DNA. The sample includes around 300,000 clones, with approximately 86% observed a single time. Around 10% of the sample goes to the ten largest clones.

This specimen was peripheral blood, taken in a trial of Ad26.COV2.S vaccine versus placebo. The chain joins TRBV29-1 to TRBJ2-1; 5 matching bases give a weak D call of TRBD1. The clonotype originates from a person between 18 and 65 years old who received the Ad26.COV2.S COVID-19 vaccine or a placebo. The nucleotides read TGCAGCGTTGTGGACCAGTCTACCTCTGGGGCTGAGCAGTTCTTC. This gives the protein CSVVDQSTSGAEQFF.